Following are 25 T cell receptor beta chains from one sample sequenced in a study of post-analysis software for immune sequencing data (dated by TCRdb to 2015 to 2017). Their recognized antigens are unknown. The library was generated by PCR. Reads for this sample came from an Illumina HiSeq 2500. To reduce PCR and sequencing biases, unique molecular identifiers were built into the TCR beta cDNA libraries. Using fastp at Q25 and MiXCR, TCRdb reprocessed the public reads and kept productive beta chains. Records with the same CDR3 protein are collapsed into one entry carrying the most frequent genes and DNA. This sample gives over 150,000 distinct CDR3 sequences in total; about 32% of them show up just once. The ten largest clones capture approximately 1.4% of the sample. General conclusions and limits of the study: Patients showed significantly higher frequencies than controls for about 5 TRBV segments, among them TRBV5-6, TRBV5-1 and TRBV20-1.

The sample was blood. Receptor source: a girl aged 10 to 17 with multiple sclerosis.

About this clonotype: At one end the junction does not follow the germline gene, possibly because of a read error. The chain has TRBV5-1 and TRBJ1-2; 7 positions agree with TRBD1. Germline V gene lookup returns CDR1 SGHRS and CDR2 YFSETQ. This CDR3 region has 13 residues. The CDR3 protein is CAGSFVQGEGYTF. CDR3 nucleotide sequence: TGCGCCGGCAGCTTCGTGCAGGGGGAAGGCTACACCTTC. Full variable domain (outside the CDR3, taken from reference TRBV5-1 and TRBJ1-2): KAGVTQTPRYLIKTRGQQVTLSCSPISGHRSVSWYQQTPGQGLQFLFEYFSETQRNKGNFPGRFSGRQFSNSRSEMNVSTLELGDSALYLCAGSFVQGEGYTFGSGTRLTVV.

This sequence joins TRBV18 and TRBJ1-2; D remains unclear. V dropped 5 bases and J dropped 2 bases, with 12 bases sitting between them. Germline V gene data show CDR1 as KGHSH and CDR2 as LQKENI. The CDR3 loop spans 14 amino acids. In DNA, the CDR3 is TGTGCCAGCTCATCCTCTACTGCGAACTATGGCTACACCTTC. This encodes CASSSSTANYGYTF.

Regarding this clonotype: A read error may be the cause here, since a much bigger clone is one base away. The rearrangement uses TRBV10-3 and TRBJ2-7; 11 bases line up with TRBD1. The V and J ends lost 10 bases and 5 bases, in that order; junction bases with no gene match: 4. Germline V gene lookup returns CDR1 ENHRY and CDR2 SYGVKD. The CDR3 contains 12 residues. DNA for the CDR3: TGTGCCAGCGGACAGGGGGCAGACGAGCAGTACTTC. This gives the protein CASGQGADEQYF.

The sample holds many counts of this clonotype. The chain couples TRBV9 to TRBJ2-5; weak D call: TRBD2 (5 bases). The V gene lost 2 bases and the J gene lost 5 bases, with 16 bases spanning the gap. CDR1 and CDR2 (germline): SGDLS, YYNGEE. This CDR3 is 15 amino acids long. Written as DNA, the CDR3 is TGTGCCAGCAGCGTCGAAGGGATGGGCGGGGAGACCCAGTACTTC. The encoded protein is CASSVEGMGGETQYF.

About this clonotype itself: Its ends do not fully match the called genes, so a read error is possible. This sequence joins TRBV2 and TRBJ2-1; D is unresolved. Per germline, CDR1 SNHLY and CDR2 FYNNEI. This CDR3 comprises 14 residues. This CDR3 is CASREASAYNEQFF. The CDR3 nucleotides read TGTGCCAGCAGGGAAGCTTCCGCCTACAATGAGCAGTTCTTC.

Regarding this clonotype: A much larger clone differs by one base, so this may be a read error. The chain combines TRBV28 with TRBJ2-3; TRBD2 matches at 8 bases. The CDR3 has 14 amino acids. CDR1 MDHEN and CDR2 SYDVKM come from the germline V gene. J was trimmed by 3 bases and V by 10 bases; bases with no gene match: 9. The CDR3 nucleotides are TGTGCCACACAACCAGCGGGAGTTACAGATACGCAGTATTTT. Protein: CATQPAGVTDTQYF.

The table lists this clonotype with many counts. The V and J genes are TRBV6-5 and TRBJ2-1; tentatively, D is TRBD2 (5 bases). Germline V gives CDR1 MNHEY, CDR2 SVGAGI. This CDR3 comprises 16 residues. V lost 0 bases and J 7 bases, leaving 16 bases between the germline ends. Here the CDR3 reads CASSYSPGPDLNEQFF. In DNA form, the CDR3 reads TGTGCCAGCAGTTACTCCCCCGGCCCGGACTTGAATGAGCAGTTCTTC.

This clonotype came up many times. The gene calls are TRBV20-1 and TRBJ2-3; D is uncertain. Germline V gives CDR1 DFQATT, CDR2 SNEGSKA (reference sequence). The CDR3 has 12 amino acids. The V end was cut by 6 bases, the J end by 9 bases, with 16 bases between. The CDR3 bases are TGCAGTGCGGCGTTGGGAATTGAAACGCAGTATTTT. It yields the protein CSAALGIETQYF.

About this clonotype itself: A much more abundant neighbour one base away suggests this may be a read error. The chain employs TRBV4-1 and TRBJ1-2, with D hard to call. The CDR3 consists of 14 residues. The germline CDR1 and CDR2 sequences are MGHRA and YSYEKL. V was cut by 6 bases and J by 0 bases, with 11 bases left in between. The CDR3 loop reads CASSPKGTNYGYTF. The CDR3 DNA reads TGCGCCAGCAGTCCGAAGGGAACTAACTATGGCTACACCTTC.

The V gene is TRBV3-1, the J gene TRBJ1-2, with TRBD1 matching 8 bases. V was pared by 4 bases and J by 4 bases, with 11 bases of the junction left unmatched. The CDR3 length is 16 residues. Per germline, CDR1 LGHDT and CDR2 YNNKEL (reference sequence). CDR3: CASSPLRGLISYGYTF. CDR3 nucleotides: TGTGCCAGCAGCCCACTCAGGGGGCTAATTAGCTATGGCTACACCTTC.

With regard to this clonotype: A junction end diverges from the germline sequence, so it may reflect a read error. The chain joins TRBV10-2 to TRBJ1-6, with a possible D match to TRBD1 (6 bases). The CDR3 length is 14 residues. Germline V gene sequence: CDR1 WSHSY, CDR2 SAAADI. The CDR3 DNA sequence: TGCGCCAGCAGAACAGGGCGAGTGAATTCACTCCTCCACTTT. Translated: CASRTGRVNSLLHF.

In its sample, this clonotype was seen a few times. The J gene is TRBJ2-7, the V gene TRBV11-2; 8 nucleotides match TRBD1. Germline-derived CDR1 and CDR2 are SGHAT and FQNNGV. This CDR3 has 18 amino acids. V lost 5 bases to trimming and J lost 3 bases; unmatched junction nucleotides: 18. The CDR3 protein is CASSARTGTSKGDYEQYF. CDR3 bases: TGTGCCAGCAGCGCCCGGACAGGGACGAGCAAAGGGGACTACGAGCAGTACTTC.

The chain joins TRBV20-1 to TRBJ1-5, with 8 bases identical to TRBD1. CDR1 and CDR2 (germline): DFQATT, SNEGSKA (reference sequence). V lost 3 bases and J lost 6; bases outside the gene matches: 10. The CDR3 is made up of 15 amino acids. CDR3 loop: CSASLSGQGSQPQHF. As DNA, the CDR3 is TGCAGTGCTAGCTTGAGCGGACAGGGTAGTCAGCCCCAGCATTTT.

The chain carries TRBV27 and TRBJ1-1; the D gene is possibly TRBD1 (6 bases). The CDR3 is 16 amino acids. The germline V gene encodes CDR1 MNHEY and CDR2 SMNVEV (reference sequence). Deletions cut 6 bases from V and 4 bases from J, with 21 bases between. The CDR3 loop is CASSRLLSPGATEAFF. CDR3 DNA sequence: TGTGCCAGCAGCCGACTCTTATCTCCAGGGGCCACTGAAGCTTTCTTT.

This clonotype was seen repeatedly, ten times or more. The gene calls are TRBV12-3 or TRBV12-4 and TRBJ1-5, with a possible D match to TRBD1 (5 bases). The CDR3 length is 18 residues. V was clipped by 4 bases and J by 0 bases, with 19 bases between them. CDR3 DNA sequence: TGTGCCAGCAGTTCGACCCATATGGGGCAGTATAGCAATCAGCCCCAGCATTTT. Translation gives CASSSTHMGQYSNQPQHF.

This clonotype was seen repeatedly, ten times or more. The rearrangement uses TRBV6-5 and TRBJ1-2; 7 positions match TRBD1. CDR1 is MNHEY, CDR2 SVGAGI, per germline. This CDR3 is 15 amino acids long. After removal of 5 bases from V and 6 bases from J, the junction contained 12 bases not matched to a gene. The CDR3 is CASSHFSTGNHGYTF. The CDR3 DNA is TGTGCCAGCAGTCATTTCTCGACAGGGAATCATGGCTACACCTTC.

Comment on this clonotype: Its ends do not fully match the called genes, so a read error is possible. The chain uses TRBV12-3 or TRBV12-4 and TRBJ2-3; D may be TRBD2 (5 bases). CDR3 length: 14 amino acids. The CDR3 here is CASSRGSRADTQYF. The DNA for the CDR3 is TGTGCCAGCAGCCGGGGAAGCAGAGCAGATACGCAGTATTTC.

This clonotype was counted at least ten times. This chain connects TRBV6-1 to TRBJ2-1; perhaps TRBD1 as D (5 bases). V shed 4 bases and J shed 2 bases, with 12 bases lying between them. This CDR3 is built from 15 residues. Per the germline V gene, CDR1 is MNHNS and CDR2 is SASEGT. This CDR3 is CASSAGRAPYNEQFF. The CDR3 DNA reads TGTGCCAGCAGTGCGGGCAGGGCCCCCTACAATGAGCAGTTCTTC.

The V and J genes are TRBV2 and TRBJ2-1, with 10 positions matching TRBD2. With V trimmed by 0 bases and J by 13 bases, 12 bases remained unmatched. The CDR3 has 16 residues. Germline CDR1 and CDR2: SNHLY and FYNNEI. CDR3 bases: TGTGCCAGCAGTGAAGCGCAAAGCGGGAGGGCCTTGAGACAGTTCTTC. This encodes CASSEAQSGRALRQFF.

The V gene is TRBV11-2, the J gene TRBJ2-5, with D perhaps TRBD2 (6 bases). The V gene's germline CDR1 is SGHAT and CDR2 FQNNGV. The CDR3 extends over 14 amino acids. Trimming cost V 0 bases and J 11 bases, with 16 bases left between them. CDR3 region: CASSLDVPPGEQYF. For the CDR3, the DNA is TGTGCCAGCAGCTTAGACGTCCCGCCGGGGGAGCAGTACTTC.

In this sample, this clonotype turned up many times. The chain has TRBV6-1 and TRBJ2-1; 12 positions match TRBD1. The germline V gene has CDR1 MNHNS and CDR2 SASEGT. The CDR3 is 14 residues long. Trimming removed 6 bases from V and 8 bases from J; junction bases left unmatched: 5. The CDR3 DNA reads TGTGCCAGCAGCCCGGGACAGGGGGCGGATGAGCAGTTCTTC. Encoded protein: CASSPGQGADEQFF.

Comment on this clonotype: A read error is possible here, since a much larger clone lies one base away. V is TRBV7-2 and J is TRBJ2-4, with a tentative D call TRBD2 (5 bases). The CDR3 length is 14 residues. V was cut by 4 bases and J by 8 bases, with 15 bases left in between. Per germline, CDR1 SGHTA and CDR2 FQGNSA. This CDR3 is CASSSRTGGDIQYF. The CDR3 DNA follows: TGTGCCAGCAGCTCCCGGACTGGCGGCGACATTCAGTACTTC.

In this sample, this clonotype turned up a few times. This rearrangement joins TRBV5-1 to TRBJ2-3; TRBD2 matches 10 bases. Losses at the gene ends were 9 bases for V and 0 bases for J; bases not matched to a gene: 4. The CDR3 covers 14 residues. Germline values: CDR1 SGHRS, CDR2 YFSETQ. DNA of the CDR3: TGCGCCACCAAACTAGCGGGGAGCACAGATACGCAGTATTTT. Translating gives CATKLAGSTDTQYF.

This clonotype was picked up many times. The CDR3: CSARGSPDRGSDTQYF. In nucleotides, the CDR3 is TGCAGTGCTAGAGGCTCCCCCGACAGGGGGTCAGATACGCAGTATTTT. The rearrangement uses TRBV20-1 and TRBJ2-3, with 9 bases aligning to TRBD1. The CDR3 sequence is 16 residues long. V lost 1 base and J lost 4; bases outside the gene matches: 9. Germline CDR1 reads DFQATT; CDR2 reads SNEGSKA (reference sequence).

Points on this clonotype: This could be a read error, since a much larger clone is one nucleotide away. The chain has TRBV29-1 and TRBJ2-1; the match to TRBD1 covers 11 bases. The DNA end is more similar to TRBJ2-7, so the J call may be wrong. The CDR3 consists of 12 residues. Germline V gene lookup returns CDR1 SQVTM and CDR2 ANQGSEA. The DNA of the CDR3 is TGCAGCGGCGGGACAGGGGGAAATGAGCAGTACTTC. It yields the protein CSGGTGGNEQYF.